The 22 T cell receptor beta chains in this list originate from one sample, sequenced in a study of cytomegalovirus exposure and HLA in healthy donors. PCR was performed using 60 Vbeta and 13 Jbeta primers. Libraries were prepared by immunoSEQ multiplex PCR; TCRdb keeps only in-frame clonotypes and omits some of them. Seen here are 100,000 to 150,000 clones, around four fifths observed once, and the top ten hold approximately 7%. Material: PBMCs. The receptor source for this set is a male donor in good health and CMV-seronegative.

The rearrangement joins TRBV5-4 to TRBJ2-4; the D gene is possibly TRBD2 (6 bases). From germline, CDR1 is SGHNT and CDR2 YYREEE (reference sequence). This CDR3 contains 13 residues. Deletions cut 4 bases from V and 9 bases from J, with 14 bases between. CDR3 nucleotides: TGTGCCAGCAGCCTAGGGACTGCGGGCATTCAGTACTTC. Its protein is CASSLGTAGIQYF. The variable domain in full, completed from reference TRBV5-4 and TRBJ2-4, reads ETGVTQSPTHLIKTRGQQVTLRCSSQSGHNTVSWYQQALGQGPQFIFQYYREEENGRGNFPPRFSGLQFPNYSSELNVNALELDDSALYLCASSLGTAGIQYFGAGTRLSVL.

The CDR3 sequence: CASSFTGTGGYEQYF. The DNA for the CDR3 is TGTGCCAGCAGCTTCACCGGGACAGGGGGCTACGAGCAGTACTTC. The chain uses TRBV7-2 and TRBJ2-7, with 11 bases aligning to TRBD1. This CDR3 comprises 15 residues. With 3 bases clipped from V and 3 bases from J, the junction kept 4 bases outside the gene matches. Germline V CDR1 and CDR2: SGHTA, FQGNSA.

The V call is TRBV6-5, the J call TRBJ1-1; TRBD1 is a possible D gene (5 bases). Deletions cut 2 bases from V and 0 bases from J, with 10 bases between. In germline, CDR1 is MNHEY, CDR2 SVGAGI. This CDR3 has 15 amino acids. The CDR3 here is CASSYQDTLNTEAFF. The CDR3 region has the DNA TGTGCCAGCAGTTACCAGGACACACTGAACACTGAAGCTTTCTTT.

On this clone: No conserved phenylalanine or tryptophan ends this CDR3, so it is likely a read error. No DNA is shown, since the ends of the CDR3 on it are uncertain; the CDR3 is the one TCRdb lists. The chain joins TRBV5-5 to TRBJ1-4. Germline lookup yields CDR1 SGHKS and CDR2 YYEKEE (reference sequence). A total of 12 residues make up the CDR3, ends included. The CDR3 sequence is CASSPRPGLELY.

The chain is built from TRBV30 and TRBJ2-7; TRBD1 might be the D (5 bases). V shed 0 bases and J shed 2 bases, with 14 bases lying between them. Germline values: CDR1 GTSNPN, CDR2 SVGIG (reference sequence). The CDR3 contains 15 residues. CDR3: CAWSVQQDLTYEQYF. CDR3 in DNA: TGTGCCTGGAGTGTACAACAGGACCTGACCTACGAGCAGTACTTC.

V is TRBV15 and J is TRBJ2-7; maybe TRBD2 (6 bases). Deletions cut 0 bases from V and 4 bases from J, with 10 bases between. Per the germline V gene, CDR1 is LNHNV and CDR2 is YYDKDF (reference sequence). The CDR3 covers 14 residues. The CDR3 DNA is TGTGCCACCAGCAGAGATGCTAGCGAGTACGAGCAGTACTTC. The encoded protein is CATSRDASEYEQYF.

The chain joins TRBV7-6 to TRBJ1-6; no definite D call. CDR1 is SGHVS and CDR2 is FNYEAQ in the germline V gene. This CDR3 comprises 13 residues. V gave up 1 base and J gave up 10 bases, with 8 bases separating them. The CDR3 DNA sequence: TGTGCCAGCAGCTTAGTTTTGTCGTCACCCCTCCACTTT. This sequence encodes CASSLVLSSPLHF.

The chain recombines TRBV7-2 with TRBJ1-6; TRBD1 aligns across 7 bases. The CDR3 runs to 16 residues. V shed 5 bases, J shed 10 bases, and the junction held 14 bases outside the gene matches. CDR1 SGHTA and CDR2 FQGNSA come from the germline V gene. The CDR3 DNA is TGTGCCAGCAGCCCAAGACCGACAGGGTCAGACTCACCCCTCCACTTT. Translating gives CASSPRPTGSDSPLHF.

The V call is TRBV4-3, the J call TRBJ1-6; tentative D call: TRBD1 (6 bases). V was shortened by 3 bases and J by 8 bases, with 11 bases between the two germline ends. The CDR3 extends over 14 amino acids. The germline gives CDR1 LGHNA, CDR2 YSLEER. The CDR3 nucleotides are TGCGCCAGCAGCCAGAGGGGGGGTCATTCACCCCTCCACTTT. Translated: CASSQRGGHSPLHF.

This clone was counted a few times. This sequence joins TRBV9 and TRBJ2-7, with a possible D match to TRBD2 (6 bases). CDR3 length: 15 residues. Germline V gene data show CDR1 as SGDLS and CDR2 as YYNGEE. V was shortened by 5 bases and J by 7 bases, with 22 bases between the two germline ends. CDR3 coding DNA: TGTGCCAGCAGTCCAACCGGGACTTTTCTTTTGGAGCAGTACTTC. Protein product: CASSPTGTFLLEQYF.

This clone was counted only a few times. The CDR3 bases are TGTGCCAGCAGCTTCGGACAGGATAAACTGTTTTTT. Protein sequence: CASSFGQDKLFF. This sequence joins TRBV5-5 and TRBJ1-4, with TRBD1 matching 7 bases. Germline CDR1 and CDR2: SGHKS and YYEKEE (reference sequence). Germline trimming cut 2 bases from V and 11 bases from J; bases unmatched to any gene: 3. This CDR3 has 12 residues.

The rearrangement joins TRBV27 to TRBJ2-3; 8 bases are shared with TRBD1. Germline CDR1 and CDR2: MNHEY and SMNVEV (reference sequence). J gave up 4 bases and V 2 bases, and 5 bases lay outside the gene matches. The CDR3 loop spans 15 amino acids. Here the CDR3 reads CASSLRGQVADTQYF. The CDR3 nucleotides read TGTGCCAGCAGTTTAAGGGGACAGGTCGCAGATACGCAGTATTTT.

V gene TRBV15 combines with J gene TRBJ1-1; no clear D gene. Trimming took off 4 bases at V and 0 bases at J, with 12 bases between the two ends. This CDR3 has 15 amino acids. The germline CDR1 and CDR2 sequences are LNHNV and YYDKDF (reference sequence). The CDR3 DNA follows: TGTGCCACCAGCAAAGGTGACACACTGAACACTGAAGCTTTCTTT. It encodes CATSKGDTLNTEAFF.

The CDR3 bases are TGTGCCAGCAGCCCTCCTAAGGGGACTACAAGTTACGAGCAGTACTTC. Protein product: CASSPPKGTTSYEQYF. The chain recombines TRBV7-8 with TRBJ2-7, with TRBD2 identical over 7 bases. Germline CDR1 is SGHVS and CDR2 is FQNEAQ. The CDR3 runs to 16 residues. After removal of 5 bases from V and 4 bases from J, the junction contained 14 bases not matched to a gene.

There are a few counts of this clone. The genes are TRBV30 and TRBJ2-7, with 7 positions matching TRBD2. Germline trimming cut 5 bases from V and 1 base from J; bases unmatched to any gene: 2. Germline V CDR1 and CDR2: GTSNPN, SVGIG (reference sequence). The CDR3 is 12 residues long. CDR3 region: CAWGTISYEQYF. CDR3 in DNA: TGTGCCTGGGGGACTATTTCCTACGAGCAGTACTTC.

In its sample, this clone was seen once. V usage is TRBV5-6 and J usage is TRBJ2-5, with 7 bases fitting TRBD1. The DNA matches TRBJ2-7 better at its end, which makes the J call doubtful. The CDR3 covers 14 residues. Germline CDR1 is SGHDT and CDR2 is YYEEEE. As DNA, the CDR3 is TGTGCCAGCACGGGACAGCGACTTAATCACGAGCAGTACTTC. Its translation: CASTGQRLNHEQYF.

Here the CDR3 DNA reads TGTGCCAGTAGTATACGGCTAGCGGGAGGGTACGAGCAGTACTTC. Translated, it gives CASSIRLAGGYEQYF. The chain recombines TRBV19 with TRBJ2-7; 12 nucleotides line up with TRBD2. Germline CDR1 is LNHDA and CDR2 is SQIVND (reference sequence). CDR3 size: 15 residues. V was pared by 2 bases and J by 4 bases, with 3 bases of the junction left unmatched.

This clone has a single count. The rearrangement joins TRBV7-9 to TRBJ2-5; 11 bases fit TRBD1. V shed 6 bases and J 5 bases; nucleotides not matched to a gene: 14. The CDR3 is made up of 17 amino acids. Germline CDR1 is SEHNR and CDR2 is FQNEAQ (reference sequence). CDR3 residues: CASRSGAGTGGWETQYF. Here the CDR3 DNA reads TGTGCCAGCAGATCCGGAGCCGGGACAGGGGGATGGGAGACCCAGTACTTC.

The V call is TRBV27, the J call TRBJ2-1; 8 bases match TRBD2. Trimming removed 6 bases from V and 5 bases from J; junction bases left unmatched: 9. Germline loops: CDR1 MNHEY, CDR2 SMNVEV (reference sequence). CDR3 length: 15 amino acids. This CDR3 reads CASSSSGGFNNEQFF. The CDR3 nucleotides read TGTGCCAGCAGCTCCAGCGGGGGTTTCAACAATGAGCAGTTCTTC.

V and J are TRBV28 and TRBJ2-1, with a weak D call TRBD2 (5 bases). V shed 5 bases and J shed 8 bases, with 22 bases lying between them. CDR3 length: 16 residues. In germline, CDR1 is MDHEN, CDR2 SYDVKM. CDR3 in DNA: TGTGCCAGCAGTGGTTTCGGGATGACGGGCTCTGATGAGCAGTTCTTC. This codes for CASSGFGMTGSDEQFF.

This clone occurred once. DNA for the CDR3: TGCAGCGTCCTGGACAGAACCTACGAGCAGTACTTC. Protein product: CSVLDRTYEQYF. This rearrangement joins TRBV29-1 to TRBJ2-7; TRBD1 might be the D (6 bases). The CDR3 is made up of 12 amino acids. Per the germline V gene, CDR1 is SQVTM and CDR2 is ANQGSEA. V lost 6 bases and J 2 bases, leaving 11 bases between the germline ends.

This clone was observed a few times. The chain links TRBV6-5 to TRBJ2-1; possible D gene TRBD1, 5 bases. V lost 9 bases, J lost 8 bases, and 20 bases lay in between. The CDR3 loop spans 14 amino acids. The germline gives CDR1 MNHEY, CDR2 SVGAGI. In nucleotides, the CDR3 is TGTGCCAGTAGCCGGCAGGGTGAAGTGGATGAGCAGTTCTTC. It codes for CASSRQGEVDEQFF.